This is a list of T cell receptor beta chains from one sample in a study of cytomegalovirus exposure and HLA in healthy donors. The repertoire was sequenced with immunoSEQ multiplex PCR; TCRdb's copy has only in-frame clones and lacks some. Of over 100,000 clones listed, approximately 82% are singletons. The sequenced material came from PBMCs. Source of these receptors: a man aged 25 to 40 in good health and CMV-seropositive. The CDR3 runs from the conserved cysteine through the conserved F or W. The D gene is left open where the match is weak. Clone size, where shown, is once, few, many, or a class for clones that have expanded.

abundance: NA; v_gene: TRBV5-4; d_gene: NA; j_gene: TRBJ2-5; CDR3aa: CASSLDLAETQYF; CDR3nt: TGTGCCAGCAGCTTGGATTTAGCAGAGACCCAGTACTTC
abundance: NA; v_gene: TRBV4-1; d_gene: NA; j_gene: TRBJ2-3; CDR3aa: CASSSSLLAASTDTQYF; CDR3nt: TGCGCCAGCAGCTCCAGTTTACTAGCAGCTAGCACAGATACGCAGTATTTT
abundance: NA; v_gene: TRBV9; d_gene: NA; j_gene: TRBJ1-2; CDR3aa: CASSVGSGGQGYGYTF; CDR3nt: TGTGCCAGCAGCGTAGGGAGCGGGGGGCAAGGCTATGGCTACACCTTC
abundance: NA; v_gene: TRBV5-4; d_gene: NA; j_gene: TRBJ2-7; CDR3aa: CASSSEFAGGTYEQYF; CDR3nt: TGTGCCAGCAGCTCGGAGTTCGCTGGCGGAACCTACGAGCAGTACTTC
abundance: NA; v_gene: TRBV7-9; d_gene: NA; j_gene: TRBJ1-3; CDR3aa: CASSPPHTIYF; CDR3nt: TGTGCCAGCAGCCCCCCTCACACCATATATTTT
abundance: NA; v_gene: TRBV2; d_gene: NA; j_gene: TRBJ2-2; CDR3aa: CASGRKSNTGELFF; CDR3nt: TGTGCCAGTGGGAGGAAGTCGAACACCGGGGAGCTGTTTTTT
abundance: NA; v_gene: TRBV5-1; d_gene: NA; j_gene: TRBJ1-6; CDR3aa: CASSRGQSDSPLHF; CDR3nt: TGCGCCAGCAGTCGTGGACAGTCGGATTCACCCCTCCACTTT
abundance: NA; v_gene: TRBV9; d_gene: NA; j_gene: TRBJ1-2; CDR3aa: CASSVAGGSYGYTF; CDR3nt: TGTGCCAGCAGCGTAGCGGGAGGAAGCTATGGCTACACCTTC
abundance: NA; v_gene: TRBV5-5; d_gene: NA; j_gene: TRBJ1-5; CDR3aa: CASSLGENQPQHF; CDR3nt: TGTGCCAGCAGCTTGGGGGAGAATCAGCCCCAGCATTTT
abundance: NA; v_gene: TRBV5-1; d_gene: TRBD1; j_gene: TRBJ1-1; CDR3aa: CASTPGQVNTEAFF; CDR3nt: TGCGCCAGCACCCCGGGACAGGTGAACACTGAAGCTTTCTTT
abundance: NA; v_gene: TRBV6-1; d_gene: TRBD1; j_gene: TRBJ1-4; CDR3aa: CASSEMRGQEKPFF; CDR3nt: TGTGCCAGCAGTGAAATGAGGGGGCAGGAAAAACCGTTTTTT
abundance: NA; v_gene: TRBV5-1; d_gene: NA; j_gene: TRBJ2-3; CDR3aa: CASSLEPQSGTDTQYF; CDR3nt: TGCGCCAGCAGCTTGGAGCCTCAATCAGGGACAGATACGCAGTATTTT
abundance: NA; v_gene: TRBV5-4; d_gene: NA; j_gene: TRBJ2-1; CDR3aa: CASSASGTLEGNEQFF; CDR3nt: TGTGCCAGCAGCGCATCCGGGACTTTAGAGGGCAATGAGCAGTTCTTC
abundance: NA; v_gene: TRBV4-2; d_gene: TRBD1; j_gene: TRBJ1-6; CDR3aa: CASSQDRGTGWSPYNSPLHF; CDR3nt: TGTGCCAGCAGCCAAGATCGTGGGACAGGGTGGTCCCCCTATAATTCACCCCTCCACTTT
abundance: NA; v_gene: TRBV4-2; d_gene: TRBD2; j_gene: TRBJ2-3; CDR3aa: CASSQEGPAGGGSDTQYF; CDR3nt: TGTGCCAGCAGCCAAGAAGGCCCAGCGGGGGGAGGTTCAGATACGCAGTATTTT
abundance: few; v_gene: TRBV5-6; d_gene: TRBD1; j_gene: TRBJ1-2; CDR3aa: CASTAETGGLGGYGYTF; CDR3nt: TGTGCCAGCACCGCAGAAACAGGGGGCTTGGGTGGCTATGGCTACACCTTC
abundance: few; v_gene: TRBV7-9; d_gene: TRBD1; j_gene: TRBJ1-4; CDR3aa: CSSSLTGANEKLFF; CDR3nt: TGTTCCAGCAGCTTGACAGGGGCTAATGAAAAACTGTTTTTT
abundance: NA; v_gene: TRBV6-6; d_gene: NA; j_gene: TRBJ1-1; CDR3aa: CASSSRTANTEAFF; CDR3nt: TGTGCCAGCAGCAGCCGGACAGCGAACACTGAAGCTTTCTTT
abundance: NA; v_gene: TRBV6-1; d_gene: NA; j_gene: TRBJ2-2; CDR3aa: CASSDRGTGELFF; CDR3nt: TGTGCCAGCAGTGACAGGGGCACCGGGGAGCTGTTTTTT
abundance: NA; v_gene: TRBV7-9; d_gene: NA; j_gene: TRBJ1-2; CDR3aa: CSSSSTVVKSSNYGYTF; CDR3nt: TGTTCCAGCAGCTCCACAGTGGTGAAATCCTCTAACTATGGCTACACCTTC
abundance: NA; v_gene: TRBV7-7; d_gene: TRBD1; j_gene: TRBJ2-2; CDR3aa: CASSRTGGANGELFF; CDR3nt: TGTGCCAGCAGCCGGACAGGGGGGGCGAACGGGGAGCTGTTTTTT
abundance: few; v_gene: TRBV4-1; d_gene: NA; j_gene: TRBJ1-1; CDR3aa: CASSRDSFNSWNAEAFF; CDR3nt: TGCGCCAGCAGCCGTGACAGCTTTAATTCCTGGAACGCTGAAGCTTTCTTT
abundance: NA; v_gene: TRBV29-1; d_gene: TRBD1; j_gene: TRBJ2-1; CDR3aa: CSVGRGYNEQFF; CDR3nt: TGCAGCGTTGGCAGGGGGTACAATGAGCAGTTCTTC
abundance: once; v_gene: TRBV19; d_gene: TRBD2; j_gene: TRBJ2-7; CDR3aa: CASSLLAGAEQYF; CDR3nt: TGTGCCAGTAGTCTCTTAGCGGGGGCCGAGCAGTACTTC
abundance: NA; v_gene: TRBV9; d_gene: NA; j_gene: TRBJ2-3; CDR3aa: CASSGYFTDTQYF; CDR3nt: TGTGCCAGCAGCGGTTATTTCACAGATACGCAGTATTTT
abundance: NA; v_gene: TRBV6-4; d_gene: NA; j_gene: TRBJ2-2; CDR3aa: CATSGGGYLGELFF; CDR3nt: TGTGCCACTTCGGGAGGGGGCTATTTGGGGGAGCTGTTTTTT
abundance: NA; v_gene: TRBV28; d_gene: NA; j_gene: TRBJ2-1; CDR3aa: CASRNGGGTRRFCEQFF; CDR3nt: TGTGCCAGTCGTAATGGGGGGGGGACACGGCGTTTCTGTGAGCAGTTCTTC